This note documents a single T cell receptor (beta chain) sequence. This sample is part of a study of blood T cell repertoires in COVID-19. Study context: Both acute and convalescent COVID-19 samples were obtained from the United States, Italy and Spain.

The study recruited people aged about 18 to 90 years across around 23 US areas. Under the authors' procedure: Using reference gene primer amplification, nucleated cell counts were estimated. Produced via immunoSEQ multiplex PCR; TCRdb's table is partial and in-frame only. The V and J calls and clone size are taken from that table; D and trimming were inferred from the DNA. The top ten hold 2.6% of the sample, which has 250,000 or so clones, roughly 90% seen once. The material sequenced was PBMCs or T cells enriched from blood (not recorded which). The source is a woman aged 25-40 years with acute COVID-19.

CDR3 loop: CASSLTGSHNTDTQYF. CDR3 DNA sequence: TGCGCCAGCAGCCTGACGGGGAGCCACAACACAGATACGCAGTATTTT. V usage is TRBV4-3 and J usage is TRBJ2-3; a weak D match, TRBD2 (5 bases). The CDR3 is 16 residues long. V shed 4 bases and J shed 2 bases, with 16 bases lying between them. Germline lookup yields CDR1 LGHNA and CDR2 YSLEER.